This TCR beta chain emerged from a study of blood T cells in healthy people across ages. Study-wide findings and caveats: Nothing was known about donor CMV status, and this possibly confounded expanded clonotype changes. Strong correlation was found linking TCR beta diversity to naive T cell percentage.

With each sample, at least 5.5 micrograms of total RNA were extracted. Through a sample-barcoded 5' primer and a J-beta primer mix, a second PCR was run for about 6 to 11 cycles. Each cDNA was tagged by a template-switch adaptor containing 12 random nucleotides. From the 5' RACE reads, TCRdb called clonotypes with MiXCR, one entry per CDR3 protein. Of 1.5 million to 2 million distinct CDR3 sequences detected, roughly 27% appear once; the ten largest clones hold more than 6%. CDR1 and CDR2 (germline): MNHEY, SVGEGT. The CDR3 runs to 13 residues. V lost 10 bases to trimming and J lost 0 bases; unmatched junction nucleotides: 4. This clonotype occurred many times. Its matching antigen is unknown.

V is TRBV6-2 or TRBV6-3 and J is TRBJ2-7, with TRBD1 identical over 9 bases. This clonotype originated in a woman younger than 45 in good health. The material sequenced was blood. The CDR3 bases are TGTGCCATCGGGACAGGGTCCTCCTACGAGCAGTACTTC. It translates to CAIGTGSSYEQYF.